This T cell receptor beta chain is from a study of CD8+ T cells in alopecia areata. RNA extraction and reverse transcription yielded cDNA as sequencing template. Some clones are missing from TCRdb's copy, which holds only in-frame ones; the method was immunoSEQ multiplex PCR. The sample has approximately 150,000 clones; 50% to 75% are singletons. The germline CDR1 and CDR2 sequences are SGHRS and YFSETQ. V lost 4 bases to trimming and J lost 5 bases; unmatched junction nucleotides: 5. CDR3 size: 14 residues. Treatment described: oral pan-JAK inhibitor, 5-10 mg twice daily. This receptor was obtained from a human donor with alopecia areata. The input for sequencing was CD4+ T cells sorted from blood, taken at approximately week 56, from a patient treated with tofacitinib. The chain has TRBV5-1 and TRBJ1-5; 8 bases line up with TRBD1. CDR3: CASSNGTGYQPQHF. The CDR3, as DNA: TGCGCCAGCAGCAACGGGACAGGATATCAGCCCCAGCATTTT.